These 8 T cell receptor beta chains originate from one sample sequenced in a study of blood T cells in healthy people across ages. A second PCR of 7 to 11 cycles used a sample-barcoded 5' primer and a J-beta primer mix. TCRdb used MiXCR to reprocess the 5' RACE reads, holding one entry per CDR3 protein. The sample has 1.5 million to 2 million distinct CDR3 sequences, roughly 30% seen once. The material sequenced was blood. The receptors originated from a woman aged 30 to 39 in good health.

This clonotype showed up just once. The V gene is TRBV30, the J gene TRBJ1-1; no clear D. The CDR3 runs to 13 residues. In germline, CDR1 is GTSNPN, CDR2 SVGIG (reference sequence). Trimming removed 0 bases from V and 3 bases from J, with 8 bases in between. The CDR3, as DNA: TGTGCCTGGAGTGTACAAAGAGACACTGAAGCTTTCTTT. This sequence encodes CAWSVQRDTEAFF.

V is TRBV6-5 and J is TRBJ2-5; 8 bases are shared with TRBD1. After removal of 1 base from V and 4 bases from J, the junction contained 2 bases not matched to a gene. This CDR3 spans 14 amino acids. The germline V gene has CDR1 MNHEY and CDR2 SVGAGI. CDR3 nucleotide sequence: TGTGCCAGCAGTTACTACAGGGGGTCAGAGACCCAGTACTTC. This gives the protein CASSYYRGSETQYF.

This clonotype occurred a few times. This chain uses TRBV6-2 or TRBV6-3 with TRBJ2-3; D possibly matches TRBD1 or TRBD2 (6 bases each). V lost 0 bases to trimming and J lost 9 bases, with 28 bases between them. The CDR3 is 19 amino acids. In germline, CDR1 is MNHEY, CDR2 SVGEGT. The CDR3 here is CASSYSSWRVGGAGATQYF. The CDR3 DNA reads as TGTGCCAGCAGTTACTCGAGTTGGAGAGTGGGGGGCGCCGGGGCCACGCAGTATTTT.

A word on this clonotype: The junction differs from germline at one of its ends, possibly a read error. V is TRBV20-1 and J is TRBJ2-7; perhaps TRBD1 as D (5 bases). CDR3 length: 14 amino acids. The germline gives CDR1 DFQATT, CDR2 SNEGSKA (reference sequence). CDR3 nucleotide sequence: TGCAGGGCTAGAGAGATAGGACAAGCCTACGAGCAGTACTTC. It yields the protein CRAREIGQAYEQYF.

This chain connects TRBV20-1 to TRBJ2-5; no definite D call. V was shortened by 3 bases and J by 2 bases, with 7 bases between the two germline ends. Germline V gene data show CDR1 as DFQATT and CDR2 as SNEGSKA (reference sequence). This CDR3 contains 12 residues. The CDR3 region is CSASVRQETQYF. CDR3 in DNA: TGCAGTGCTAGTGTAAGGCAAGAGACCCAGTACTTC.

This clonotype has a handful of counts. The V and J genes are TRBV20-1 and TRBJ2-5, with D possibly being TRBD1 (5 bases). V gave up 3 bases and J gave up 0 bases, with 11 bases separating them. The CDR3 consists of 14 residues. The germline V gene encodes CDR1 DFQATT and CDR2 SNEGSKA (reference sequence). The CDR3 DNA follows: TGCAGTGCTAGCGTGGACACCCACCAAGAGACCCAGTACTTC. This encodes CSASVDTHQETQYF.

The chain couples TRBV30 to TRBJ2-4, with D perhaps given as TRBD1 or TRBD2 (5 bases each). The J call may be incorrect, as the DNA end agrees better with TRBJ2-7. The germline CDR1 and CDR2 sequences are GTSNPN and SVGIG (reference sequence). The CDR3 loop spans 15 amino acids. The CDR3 DNA sequence: TGTGCCATGGGACCCGTTTGGGGGAGAACCTACGAGCAGTACTTC. The encoded protein is CAMGPVWGRTYEQYF.

This chain connects TRBV27 to TRBJ2-5, with 11 bases fitting TRBD2. The V segment lost 3 bases and the J segment 2 bases; nucleotides outside the gene matches: 8. The CDR3 is made up of 17 amino acids. CDR1 MNHEY and CDR2 SMNVEV come from the germline V gene (reference sequence). Here the CDR3 DNA reads TGTGCCAGCAGTTTCTACCTTAGCGGGAGGGATCAAGAGACCCAGTACTTC. Residues: CASSFYLSGRDQETQYF.